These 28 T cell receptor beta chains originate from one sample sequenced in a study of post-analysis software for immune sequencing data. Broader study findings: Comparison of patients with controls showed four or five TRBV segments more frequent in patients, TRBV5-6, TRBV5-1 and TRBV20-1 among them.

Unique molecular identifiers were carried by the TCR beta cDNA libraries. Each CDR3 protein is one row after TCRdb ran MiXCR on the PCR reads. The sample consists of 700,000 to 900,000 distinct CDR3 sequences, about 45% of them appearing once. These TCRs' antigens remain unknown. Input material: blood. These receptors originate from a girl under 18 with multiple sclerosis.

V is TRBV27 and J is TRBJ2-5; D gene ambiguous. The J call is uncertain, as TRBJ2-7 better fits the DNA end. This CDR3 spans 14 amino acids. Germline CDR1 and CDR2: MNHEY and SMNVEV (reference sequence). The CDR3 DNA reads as TGTGCCAGCACCCCCTCAGGCGTGGGCTACGAGCAGTACTTC. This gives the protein CASTPSGVGYEQYF.

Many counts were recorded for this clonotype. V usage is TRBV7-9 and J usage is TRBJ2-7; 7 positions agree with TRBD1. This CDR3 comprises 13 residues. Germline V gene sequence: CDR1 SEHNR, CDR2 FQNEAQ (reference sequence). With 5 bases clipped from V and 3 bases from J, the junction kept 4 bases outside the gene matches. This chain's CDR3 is CASSRDSYYEQYF. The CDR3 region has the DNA TGTGCCAGCAGCCGGGACAGTTACTACGAGCAGTACTTC.

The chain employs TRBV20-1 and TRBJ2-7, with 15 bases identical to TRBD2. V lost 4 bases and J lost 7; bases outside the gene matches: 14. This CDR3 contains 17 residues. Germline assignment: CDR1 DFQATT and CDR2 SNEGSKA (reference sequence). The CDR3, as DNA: TGCAGTGCTACCAGGACTAGCGGGAGGGCCGCTGGGTTTGAGCAGTACTTC. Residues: CSATRTSGRAAGFEQYF.

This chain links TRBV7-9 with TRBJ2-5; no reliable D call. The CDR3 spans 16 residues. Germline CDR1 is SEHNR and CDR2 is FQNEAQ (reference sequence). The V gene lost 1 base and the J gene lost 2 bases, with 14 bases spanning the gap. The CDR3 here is CASSLGDTFVQETQYF. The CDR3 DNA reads TGTGCCAGCAGCTTAGGCGACACATTCGTTCAAGAGACCCAGTACTTC.

DNA of the CDR3: TGTGCCAGCAGTTTAAACGGGGGATCCGGGGAATATGGCTACACCTTC. Residues: CASSLNGGSGEYGYTF. The chain recombines TRBV27 with TRBJ1-2; weak D call: TRBD1 (5 bases). V was clipped by 2 bases and J by 5 bases, with 18 bases between them. CDR1 and CDR2 (germline): MNHEY, SMNVEV (reference sequence). There are 16 residues in the CDR3.

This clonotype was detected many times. The CDR3 bases are TGTGCCAGCAGGACAGGGGGCACAGATACGCAGTATTTT. It codes for CASRTGGTDTQYF. The V and J genes are TRBV12-3 or TRBV12-4 and TRBJ2-3; 8 positions agree with TRBD1. CDR3 size: 13 residues. V gave up 6 bases and J gave up 1 base; unmatched junction bases: 0.

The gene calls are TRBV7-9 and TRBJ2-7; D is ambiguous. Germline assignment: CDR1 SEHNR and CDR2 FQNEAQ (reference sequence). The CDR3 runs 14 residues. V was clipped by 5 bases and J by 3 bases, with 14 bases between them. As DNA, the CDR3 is TGTGCCAGCAGCCCCCCCGTGGGATTCTACGAGCAGTACTTC. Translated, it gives CASSPPVGFYEQYF. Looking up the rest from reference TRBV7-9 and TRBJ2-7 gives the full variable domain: DTGVSQNPRHKITKRGQNVTFRCDPISEHNRLYWYRQTLGQGPEFLTYFQNEAQLEKSRLLSDRFSAERPKGSFSTLEIQRTEQGDSAMYLCASSPPVGFYEQYFGPGTRLTVT.

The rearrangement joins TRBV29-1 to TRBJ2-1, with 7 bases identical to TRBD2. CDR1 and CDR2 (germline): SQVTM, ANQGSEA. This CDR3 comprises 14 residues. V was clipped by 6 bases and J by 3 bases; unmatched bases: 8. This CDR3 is CSVELANLYNEQFF. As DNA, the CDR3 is TGCAGCGTAGAACTAGCGAACCTCTACAATGAGCAGTTCTTC.

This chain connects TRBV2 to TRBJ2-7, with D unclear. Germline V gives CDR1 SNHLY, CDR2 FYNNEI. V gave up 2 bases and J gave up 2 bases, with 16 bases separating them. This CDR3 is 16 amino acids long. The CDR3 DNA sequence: TGTGCCAGCAGTGAACAGAGGTCTGGGCTGACCTACGAGCAGTACTTC. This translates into CASSEQRSGLTYEQYF.

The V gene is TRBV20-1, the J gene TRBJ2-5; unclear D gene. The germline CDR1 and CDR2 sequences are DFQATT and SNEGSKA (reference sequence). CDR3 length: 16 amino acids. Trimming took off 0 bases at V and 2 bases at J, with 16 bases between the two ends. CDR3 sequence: CSARDWALGSQETQYF. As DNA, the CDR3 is TGCAGTGCTAGAGATTGGGCCCTTGGTAGTCAAGAGACCCAGTACTTC.

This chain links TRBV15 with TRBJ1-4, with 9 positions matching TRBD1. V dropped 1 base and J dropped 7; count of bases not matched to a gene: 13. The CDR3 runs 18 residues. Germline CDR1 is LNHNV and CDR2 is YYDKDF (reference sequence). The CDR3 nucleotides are TGTGCCACCAGCAGAGTTTACCCCGGGACAGGGACAGGTGAAAAACTGTTTTTT. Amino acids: CATSRVYPGTGTGEKLFF.

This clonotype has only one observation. The CDR3: CSASLVRHYEQYF. CDR3 coding DNA: TGCAGTGCTAGTTTAGTTAGGCACTACGAGCAGTACTTC. J is TRBJ2-7 and V is TRBV20-1; D uncertain. CDR1 is DFQATT, CDR2 SNEGSKA, per germline (reference sequence). Deletions cut 3 bases from V and 3 bases from J, with 12 bases between. The CDR3 runs 13 residues.

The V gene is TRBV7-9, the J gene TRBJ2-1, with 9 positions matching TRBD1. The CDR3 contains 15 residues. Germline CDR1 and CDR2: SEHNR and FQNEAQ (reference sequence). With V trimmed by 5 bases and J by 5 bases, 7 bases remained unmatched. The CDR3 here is CASSLGTGTHNEQFF. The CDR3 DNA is TGTGCCAGCAGCCTAGGGACAGGGACCCACAATGAGCAGTTCTTC.

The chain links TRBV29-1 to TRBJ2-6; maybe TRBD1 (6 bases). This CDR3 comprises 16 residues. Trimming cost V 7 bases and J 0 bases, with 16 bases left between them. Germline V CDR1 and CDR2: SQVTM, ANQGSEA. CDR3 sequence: CSDMGASSSGANVLTF. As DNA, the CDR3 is TGCAGCGATATGGGGGCCTCTAGCTCTGGGGCCAACGTCCTGACTTTC.

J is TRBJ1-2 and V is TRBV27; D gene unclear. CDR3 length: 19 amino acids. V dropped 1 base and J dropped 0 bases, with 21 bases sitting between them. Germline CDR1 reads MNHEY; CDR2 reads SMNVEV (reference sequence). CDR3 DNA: TGTGCCAGCAGTTTATTGGAGTCGACGACCACAAGAGCTAACTATGGCTACACCTTC. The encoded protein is CASSLLESTTTRANYGYTF.

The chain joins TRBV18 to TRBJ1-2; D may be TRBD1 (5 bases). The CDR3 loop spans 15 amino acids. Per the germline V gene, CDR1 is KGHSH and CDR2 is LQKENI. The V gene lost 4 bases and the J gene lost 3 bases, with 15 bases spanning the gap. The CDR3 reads CASSQSTGQDYGYTF. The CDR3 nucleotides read TGTGCCAGCTCACAATCTACAGGACAAGACTATGGCTACACCTTC.

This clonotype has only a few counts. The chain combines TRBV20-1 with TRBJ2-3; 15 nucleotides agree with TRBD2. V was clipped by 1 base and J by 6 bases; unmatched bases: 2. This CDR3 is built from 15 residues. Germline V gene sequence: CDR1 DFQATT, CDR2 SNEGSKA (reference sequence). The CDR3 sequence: CSARGTSGREDTQYF. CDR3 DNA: TGCAGTGCTAGAGGGACTAGCGGGAGGGAGGATACGCAGTATTTT.

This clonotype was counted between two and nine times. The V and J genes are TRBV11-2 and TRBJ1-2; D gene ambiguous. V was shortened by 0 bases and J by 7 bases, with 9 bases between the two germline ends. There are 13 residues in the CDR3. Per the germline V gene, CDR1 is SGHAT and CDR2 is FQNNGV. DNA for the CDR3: TGTGCCAGCAGCTTAGACTCTCCTATTGGCTACACCTTC. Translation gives CASSLDSPIGYTF.

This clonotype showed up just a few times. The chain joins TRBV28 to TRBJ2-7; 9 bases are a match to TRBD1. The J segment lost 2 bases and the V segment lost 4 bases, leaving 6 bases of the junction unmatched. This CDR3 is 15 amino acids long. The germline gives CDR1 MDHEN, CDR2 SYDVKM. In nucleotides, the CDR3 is TGTGCCAGCAGTTGGACAGGGGAATTCACCTACGAGCAGTACTTC. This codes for CASSWTGEFTYEQYF.

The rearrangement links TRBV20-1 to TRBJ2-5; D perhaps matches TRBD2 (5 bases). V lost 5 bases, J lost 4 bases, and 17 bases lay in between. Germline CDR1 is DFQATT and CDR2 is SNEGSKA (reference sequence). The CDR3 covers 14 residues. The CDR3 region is CSALIARGGETQYF. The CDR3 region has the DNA TGCAGTGCTCTGATAGCGAGAGGAGGAGAGACCCAGTACTTC.

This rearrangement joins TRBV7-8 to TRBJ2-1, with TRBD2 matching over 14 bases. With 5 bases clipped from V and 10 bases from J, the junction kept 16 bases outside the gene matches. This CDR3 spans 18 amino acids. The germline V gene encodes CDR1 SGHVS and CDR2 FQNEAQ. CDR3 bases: TGTGCCAGCAGCCCCCTGGGGGGGACTAGCGGGAGAGGGGGAGAGCAGTTCTTC. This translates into CASSPLGGTSGRGGEQFF.

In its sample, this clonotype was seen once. CDR3: CASSLFSSGSHNEQFF. Here the CDR3 DNA reads TGTGCCAGCAGCTTGTTTTCTAGCGGGAGCCACAATGAGCAGTTCTTC. This chain connects TRBV5-5 to TRBJ2-1; 10 bases fit TRBD2. The CDR3 is 16 residues long. With V trimmed by 1 base and J by 5 bases, 6 bases remained unmatched. Germline V lookup: CDR1 SGHKS, CDR2 YYEKEE (reference sequence).

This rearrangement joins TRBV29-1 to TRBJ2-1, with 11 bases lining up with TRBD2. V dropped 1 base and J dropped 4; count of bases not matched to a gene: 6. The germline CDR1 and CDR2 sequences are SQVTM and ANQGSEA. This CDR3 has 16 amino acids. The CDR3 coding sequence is TGCAGCGTTGAAGGCTCGACTAGCGGGACTTACAATGAGCAGTTCTTC. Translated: CSVEGSTSGTYNEQFF.

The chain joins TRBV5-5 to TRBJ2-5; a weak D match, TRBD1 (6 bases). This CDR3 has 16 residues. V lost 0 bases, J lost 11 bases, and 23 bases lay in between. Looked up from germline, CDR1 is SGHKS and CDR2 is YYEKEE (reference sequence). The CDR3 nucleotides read TGTGCCAGCAGCTTGGCTCCCCACAGGGTAGGCGATGAGCAGTACTTC. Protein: CASSLAPHRVGDEQYF.

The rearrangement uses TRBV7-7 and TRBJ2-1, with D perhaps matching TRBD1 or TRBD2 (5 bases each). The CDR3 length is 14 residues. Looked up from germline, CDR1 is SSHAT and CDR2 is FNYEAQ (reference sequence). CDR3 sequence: CASSIALGDNEQFF. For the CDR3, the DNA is TGTGCTAGCTCCATAGCTTTGGGGGACAATGAGCAGTTCTTC.

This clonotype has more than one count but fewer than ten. CDR3 coding DNA: TGTGCCAGCAGTGTAGGGGACATTCAGTACTTC. Its protein is CASSVGDIQYF. The chain uses TRBV2 and TRBJ2-4; D is possibly TRBD1 (5 bases). Trimming cost V 4 bases and J 8 bases, with 6 bases left between them. Germline V gene data show CDR1 as SNHLY and CDR2 as FYNNEI. The CDR3 is 11 residues long.

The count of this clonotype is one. CDR3 coding DNA: TGCAGTGCTAGAGATCGCCCCGGGGGCACTGAAGCTTTCTTT. It encodes CSARDRPGGTEAFF. The chain is built from TRBV20-1 and TRBJ1-1; D might be TRBD1 (5 bases). Between the trimmed V and J ends, which lost 0 bases and 4 bases, there was a span of 12 bases. In germline, CDR1 is DFQATT, CDR2 SNEGSKA (reference sequence). This CDR3 comprises 14 residues.

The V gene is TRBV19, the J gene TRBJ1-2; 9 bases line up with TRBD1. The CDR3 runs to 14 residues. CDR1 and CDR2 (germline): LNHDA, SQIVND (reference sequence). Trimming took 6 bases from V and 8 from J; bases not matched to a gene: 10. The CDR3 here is CASSARDRVRGYTF. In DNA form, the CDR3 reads TGTGCCAGTAGCGCCCGGGACAGGGTACGGGGCTACACCTTC.